This TCR beta chain was sequenced in a study of control samples from healthy donors and cancer patients. Only in-frame clones appear in the TCRdb table, and some are missing; sequencing was by immunoSEQ multiplex PCR. The sample includes around 92,000 clones, roughly four fifths of them seen just once. Trimming shortened V by 0 bases and J by 4 bases, and 14 bases separated the two germline ends. CDR3 size: 15 residues. Germline V gives CDR1 SGDLS, CDR2 YYNGEE. The clonotype comes from a man aged 60 to 75 in good health. The sample comprised blood. The V gene is TRBV9, the J gene TRBJ2-7, with D maybe TRBD2 (5 bases). The CDR3 loop is CASSVEEGGGYEQYF. The CDR3 DNA follows: TGTGCCAGCAGCGTAGAAGAGGGTGGTGGATACGAGCAGTACTTC.